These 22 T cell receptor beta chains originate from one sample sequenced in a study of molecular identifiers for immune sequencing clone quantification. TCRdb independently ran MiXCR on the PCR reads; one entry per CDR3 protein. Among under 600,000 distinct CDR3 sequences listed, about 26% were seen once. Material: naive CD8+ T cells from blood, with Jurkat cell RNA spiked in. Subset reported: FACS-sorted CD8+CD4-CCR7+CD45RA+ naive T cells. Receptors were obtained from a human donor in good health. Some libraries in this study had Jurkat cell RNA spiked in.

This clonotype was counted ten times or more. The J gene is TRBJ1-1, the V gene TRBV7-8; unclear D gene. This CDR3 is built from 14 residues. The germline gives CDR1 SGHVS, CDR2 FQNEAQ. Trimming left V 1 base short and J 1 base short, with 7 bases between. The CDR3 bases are TGTGCCAGCAGCTTAGGGGTCAAGAACACTGAAGCTTTCTTT. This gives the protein CASSLGVKNTEAFF. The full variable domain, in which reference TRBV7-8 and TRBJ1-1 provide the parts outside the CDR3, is GAGVSQSPRYKVAKRGQDVALRCDPISGHVSLFWYQQALGQGPEFLTYFQNEAQLDKSGLPSDRFFAERPEGSVSTLKIQRTQQEDSAVYLCASSLGVKNTEAFFGQGTRLTVV.

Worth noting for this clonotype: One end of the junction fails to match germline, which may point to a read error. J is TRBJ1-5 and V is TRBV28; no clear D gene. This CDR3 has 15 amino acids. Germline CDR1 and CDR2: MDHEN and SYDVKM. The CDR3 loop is CACRSPDTSNQPQHF. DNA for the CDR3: TGTGCCTGCAGGTCCCCCGACACTAGCAATCAGCCCCAGCATTTT.

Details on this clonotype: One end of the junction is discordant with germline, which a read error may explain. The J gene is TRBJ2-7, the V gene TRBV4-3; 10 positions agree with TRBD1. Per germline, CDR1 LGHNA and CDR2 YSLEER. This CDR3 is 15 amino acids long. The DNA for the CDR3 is TGCGCCATCAGCCCCGGGACAGGGGTCTCCTACGAGCAGTACTTC. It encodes CAISPGTGVSYEQYF.

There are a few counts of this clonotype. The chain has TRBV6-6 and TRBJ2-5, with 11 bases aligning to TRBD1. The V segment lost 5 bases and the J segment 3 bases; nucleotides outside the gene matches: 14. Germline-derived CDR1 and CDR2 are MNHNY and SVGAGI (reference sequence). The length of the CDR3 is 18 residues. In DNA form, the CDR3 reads TGTGCCAGCAGTCCGCCCCACCCGGGACAGGGGGTGGAAGAGACCCAGTACTTC. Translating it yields CASSPPHPGQGVEETQYF.

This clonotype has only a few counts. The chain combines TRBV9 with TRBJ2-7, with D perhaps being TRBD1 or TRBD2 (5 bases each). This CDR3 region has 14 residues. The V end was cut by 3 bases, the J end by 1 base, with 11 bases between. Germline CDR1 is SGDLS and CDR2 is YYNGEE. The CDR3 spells CASSAGTDSYEQYF. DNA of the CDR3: TGTGCCAGCAGCGCCGGGACGGATTCCTACGAGCAGTACTTC.

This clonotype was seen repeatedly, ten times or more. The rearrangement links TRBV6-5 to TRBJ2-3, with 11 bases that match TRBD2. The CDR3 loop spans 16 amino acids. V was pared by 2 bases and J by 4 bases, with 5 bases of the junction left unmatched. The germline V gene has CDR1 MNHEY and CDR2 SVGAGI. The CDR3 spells CASSYRSGGAADTQYF. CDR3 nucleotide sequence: TGTGCCAGCAGTTACCGTAGCGGGGGGGCCGCAGATACGCAGTATTTT.

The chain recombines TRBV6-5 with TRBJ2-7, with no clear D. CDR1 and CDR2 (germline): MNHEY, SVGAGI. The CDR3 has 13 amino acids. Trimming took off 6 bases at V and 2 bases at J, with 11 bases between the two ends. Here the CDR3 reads CASREAGTYEQYF. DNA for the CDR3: TGTGCCAGCAGAGAGGCAGGCACCTACGAGCAGTACTTC.

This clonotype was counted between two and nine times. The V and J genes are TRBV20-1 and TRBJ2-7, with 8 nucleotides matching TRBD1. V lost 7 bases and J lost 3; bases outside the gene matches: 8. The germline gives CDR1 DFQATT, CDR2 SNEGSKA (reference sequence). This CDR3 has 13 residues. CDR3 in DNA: TGCAGTGGAGGGACAGGCAAAGGCTACGAGCAGTACTTC. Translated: CSGGTGKGYEQYF.

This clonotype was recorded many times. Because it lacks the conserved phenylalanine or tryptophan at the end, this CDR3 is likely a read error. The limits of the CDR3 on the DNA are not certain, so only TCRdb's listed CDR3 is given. The CDR3 region is CASSLIPVGEARMAGLEL. The gene calls are TRBV7-2 and TRBJ2-3; the D call TRBD1 from the table was never checked on the DNA. Germline V gives CDR1 SGHTA, CDR2 FQGNSA. Ends included, the CDR3 has 18 residues.

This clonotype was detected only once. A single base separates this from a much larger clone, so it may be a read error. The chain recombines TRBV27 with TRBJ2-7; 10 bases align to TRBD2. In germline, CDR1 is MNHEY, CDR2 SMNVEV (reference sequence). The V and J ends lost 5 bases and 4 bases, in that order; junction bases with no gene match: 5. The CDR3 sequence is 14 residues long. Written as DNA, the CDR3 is TGTGCCAGCAGTGACGGGACTAGCGCGTACGAGCAGTACTTC. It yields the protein CASSDGTSAYEQYF.

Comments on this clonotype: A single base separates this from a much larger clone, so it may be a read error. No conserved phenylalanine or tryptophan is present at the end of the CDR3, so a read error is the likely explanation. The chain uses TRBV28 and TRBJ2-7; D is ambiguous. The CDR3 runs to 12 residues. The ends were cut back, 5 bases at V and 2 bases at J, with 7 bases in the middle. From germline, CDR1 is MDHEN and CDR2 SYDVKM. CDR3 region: CASSTPAYEQYI. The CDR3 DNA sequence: TGTGCCAGCAGTACCCCCGCCTACGAGCAGTACATC.

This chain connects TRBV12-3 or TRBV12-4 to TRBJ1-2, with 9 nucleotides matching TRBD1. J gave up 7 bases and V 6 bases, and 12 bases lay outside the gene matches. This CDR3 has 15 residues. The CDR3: CASSSAGTGRPGYTF. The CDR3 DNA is TGTGCCAGCAGCTCCGCCGGGACAGGGCGTCCTGGCTACACCTTC.

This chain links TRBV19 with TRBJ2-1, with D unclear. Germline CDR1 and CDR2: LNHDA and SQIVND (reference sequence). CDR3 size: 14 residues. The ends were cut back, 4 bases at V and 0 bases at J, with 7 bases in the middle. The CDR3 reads CASSNKRSYNEQFF. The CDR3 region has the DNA TGTGCCAGTAGTAATAAACGCTCCTACAATGAGCAGTTCTTC.

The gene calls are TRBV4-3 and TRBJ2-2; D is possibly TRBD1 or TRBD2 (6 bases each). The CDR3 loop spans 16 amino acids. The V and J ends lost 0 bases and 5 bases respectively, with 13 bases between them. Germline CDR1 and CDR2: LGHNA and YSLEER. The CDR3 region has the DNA TGCGCCAGCAGCCAAGAAATCTTAGGGGGGACCGGGGAGCTGTTTTTT. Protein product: CASSQEILGGTGELFF.

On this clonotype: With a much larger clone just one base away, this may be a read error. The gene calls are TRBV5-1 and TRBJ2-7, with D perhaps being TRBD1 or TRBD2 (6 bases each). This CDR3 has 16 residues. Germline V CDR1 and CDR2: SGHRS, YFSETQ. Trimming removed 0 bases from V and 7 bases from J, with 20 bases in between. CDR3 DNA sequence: TGCGCCAGCAGCTTGGCGATCGTCCCGGGGGCTGATGAGCAGTACTTC. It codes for CASSLAIVPGADEQYF. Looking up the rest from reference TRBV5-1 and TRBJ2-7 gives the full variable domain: KAGVTQTPRYLIKTRGQQVTLSCSPISGHRSVSWYQQTPGQGLQFLFEYFSETQRNKGNFPGRFSGRQFSNSRSEMNVSTLELGDSALYLCASSLAIVPGADEQYFGPGTRLTVT.

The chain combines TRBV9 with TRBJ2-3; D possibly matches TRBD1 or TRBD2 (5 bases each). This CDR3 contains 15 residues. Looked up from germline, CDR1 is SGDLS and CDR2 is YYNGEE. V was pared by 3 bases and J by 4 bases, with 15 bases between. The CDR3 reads CASSAEGTRPDTQYF. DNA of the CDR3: TGTGCCAGCAGCGCCGAGGGGACCCGACCAGATACGCAGTATTTT.

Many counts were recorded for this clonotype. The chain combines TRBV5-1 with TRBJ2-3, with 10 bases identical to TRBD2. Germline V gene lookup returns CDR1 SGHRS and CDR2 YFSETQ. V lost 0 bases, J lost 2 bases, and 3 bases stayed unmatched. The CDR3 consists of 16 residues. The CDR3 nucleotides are TGCGCCAGCAGCTTGGCCACTAGCGGGGCCACAGATACGCAGTATTTT. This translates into CASSLATSGATDTQYF. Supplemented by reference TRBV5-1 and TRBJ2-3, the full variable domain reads KAGVTQTPRYLIKTRGQQVTLSCSPISGHRSVSWYQQTPGQGLQFLFEYFSETQRNKGNFPGRFSGRQFSNSRSEMNVSTLELGDSALYLCASSLATSGATDTQYFGPGTRLTVL.

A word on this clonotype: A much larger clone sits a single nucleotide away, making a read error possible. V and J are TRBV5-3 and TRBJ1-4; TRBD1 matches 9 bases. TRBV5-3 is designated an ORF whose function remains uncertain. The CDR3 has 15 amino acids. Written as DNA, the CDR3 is TGTGCCAGCAGGACAGGGGTTTCAACTAATGGAAAACTGTTTTTT. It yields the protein CASRTGVSTNGKLFF.

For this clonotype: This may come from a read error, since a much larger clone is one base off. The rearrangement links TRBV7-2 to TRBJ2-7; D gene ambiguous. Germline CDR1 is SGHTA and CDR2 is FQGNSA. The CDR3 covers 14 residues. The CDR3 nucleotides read TGTGCCAGCAGCTCACCCTTGGACGGGTACGCGCAGTACTTC. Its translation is CASSSPLDGYAQYF.

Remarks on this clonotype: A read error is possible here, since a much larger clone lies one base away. CDR3 bases: TGTGCCAGCAGTTACCTGGGACCGCGTTTCCCTGAAGCTTTCTTT. It specifies CASSYLGPRFPEAFF. This rearrangement joins TRBV6-5 to TRBJ1-1, with D possibly TRBD1 on 5 matching bases. The CDR3 is 15 residues long. Trimming shortened V by 2 bases and J by 6 bases, and 16 bases separated the two germline ends. The germline V gene has CDR1 MNHEY and CDR2 SVGAGI.

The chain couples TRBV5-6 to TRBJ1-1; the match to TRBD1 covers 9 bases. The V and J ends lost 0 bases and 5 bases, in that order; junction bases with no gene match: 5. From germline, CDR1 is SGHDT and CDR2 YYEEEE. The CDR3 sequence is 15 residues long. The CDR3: CASSLEATGGTEAFF. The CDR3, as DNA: TGTGCCAGCAGCTTGGAAGCGACAGGGGGTACTGAAGCTTTCTTT.

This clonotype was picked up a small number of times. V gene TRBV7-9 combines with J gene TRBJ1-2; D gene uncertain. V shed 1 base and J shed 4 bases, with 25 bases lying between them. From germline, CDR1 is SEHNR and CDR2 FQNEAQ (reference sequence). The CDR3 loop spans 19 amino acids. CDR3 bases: TGTGCCAGCAGCTTAGTACGTAATACCGACAAGAGGACCCTCTATGGCTACACCTTC. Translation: CASSLVRNTDKRTLYGYTF.